The 32 T cell receptor beta chains reported below all come from one sample, sequenced in a study of CD8 T cells in Susac syndrome (dated by TCRdb to 2018 to 2020). Library preparation was by the immunoSEQ multiplex PCR assay. RNA was extracted using the RNeasy kit, and roughly 0.5 to 1 ug of the RNA was reverse transcribed with random hexamers. TCRdb applied fastp at Q25 and MiXCR to the public reads, then kept only in-frame beta chains. Entries are consolidated by CDR3 protein sequence, retaining the most common genes and DNA. This sample holds roughly 150,000 distinct CDR3 sequences; about 90% were observed only once. The ten largest account for roughly 0.08% of the sample. Sequenced material: CD4+ T cells from PBMCs. These receptors were collected from a human donor in good health.

The V gene is TRBV7-8, the J gene TRBJ1-2; tentative D call: TRBD1 (5 bases). Trimming cost V 5 bases and J 7 bases, with 14 bases left between them. The CDR3 loop spans 13 amino acids. Germline V gene lookup returns CDR1 SGHVS and CDR2 FQNEAQ. DNA for the CDR3: TGTGCCAGCAGCGCTTCCGGGGGTAGTGGCTACACCTTC. Translated: CASSASGGSGYTF.

CDR3 bases: TGTGCCATCGCGTTCACACAGGGAGGGCGGACTGAAGCTTTCTTT. Protein: CAIAFTQGGRTEAFF. The J gene is TRBJ1-1, the V gene TRBV10-3; perhaps TRBD1 as D (6 bases). CDR3 size: 15 residues. V was clipped by 8 bases and J by 5 bases, with 21 bases between them. Per germline, CDR1 ENHRY and CDR2 SYGVKD.

V is TRBV5-1 and J is TRBJ2-7; tentatively, D is TRBD1 or TRBD2 (6 bases each). Trimming shortened V by 0 bases and J by 1 base, and 11 bases separated the two germline ends. This CDR3 is built from 15 residues. CDR1 and CDR2 from the germline V gene are SGHRS and YFSETQ. The CDR3 region is CASSLEGGLSYEQYF. As DNA, the CDR3 is TGCGCCAGCAGCTTGGAGGGGGGCCTTTCCTACGAGCAGTACTTC. The whole variable domain, remainder taken from reference TRBV5-1 and TRBJ2-7, is KAGVTQTPRYLIKTRGQQVTLSCSPISGHRSVSWYQQTPGQGLQFLFEYFSETQRNKGNFPGRFSGRQFSNSRSEMNVSTLELGDSALYLCASSLEGGLSYEQYFGPGTRLTVT.

This chain uses TRBV20-1 with TRBJ1-1; possibly TRBD1 for D (5 bases). CDR3 length: 14 residues. The germline CDR1 and CDR2 sequences are DFQATT and SNEGSKA (reference sequence). Trimming pared 6 bases from V and 0 bases from J, leaving 14 bases between. CDR3 residues: CSAPSLGVNTEAFF. CDR3 nucleotide sequence: TGCAGTGCCCCAAGCCTAGGGGTGAACACTGAAGCTTTCTTT.

V and J are TRBV20-1 and TRBJ1-2; weak D call: TRBD1 (5 bases). Germline loops: CDR1 DFQATT, CDR2 SNEGSKA (reference sequence). Deletions cut 8 bases from V and 5 bases from J, with 21 bases between. The CDR3 runs 14 residues. The CDR3 DNA follows: TGCAGTTCCGAGCCCTTTGTCCGGGGGTATGGCTACACCTTC. Its translation is CSSEPFVRGYGYTF.

The chain links TRBV25-1 to TRBJ2-3; possibly TRBD1 for D (5 bases). V lost 0 bases and J lost 1, with 8 bases in between. In germline, CDR1 is MGHDK, CDR2 SYGVNS. This CDR3 is 15 amino acids long. The CDR3 DNA sequence: TGTGCCAGCAGTGAATACGGCAGGGGCACAGATACGCAGTATTTT. Amino acid sequence: CASSEYGRGTDTQYF.

V usage is TRBV19 and J usage is TRBJ2-3, with TRBD2 matching over 10 bases. The V gene end was trimmed by 6 bases and the J gene end by 5 bases; junction bases not matched to a gene: 14. Germline CDR1 LNHDA, CDR2 SQIVND (reference sequence). The CDR3 is made up of 17 amino acids. CDR3: CASSPHSLSGGGDTQYF. CDR3 DNA sequence: TGTGCCAGTAGCCCTCACTCCCTCAGCGGGGGGGGAGATACGCAGTATTTT.

This sequence joins TRBV6-5 and TRBJ2-1; D is unresolved. There are 16 residues in the CDR3. V lost 0 bases and J 4 bases, leaving 13 bases between the germline ends. Germline V gene sequence: CDR1 MNHEY, CDR2 SVGAGI. CDR3 residues: CASSYSNLPLYNEQFF. DNA of the CDR3: TGTGCCAGCAGTTACTCCAATCTTCCTCTTTACAATGAGCAGTTCTTC.

The chain links TRBV21-1 to TRBJ1-4. TRBV21-1 is recorded as a pseudogene. The CDR3 runs to 16 residues. The CDR3 here is CASSKGAKADHEKLFF. The CDR3 DNA follows: TGTGCCAGCAGCAAAGGGGCTAAGGCAGATCATGAAAAACTGTTTTTT.

This chain joins TRBV5-1 and TRBJ2-5; D gene uncertain. Germline values: CDR1 SGHRS, CDR2 YFSETQ. The CDR3 sequence is 14 residues long. Trimming pared 0 bases from V and 3 bases from J, leaving 9 bases between. The CDR3: CASSLAGSEETQYF. DNA of the CDR3: TGCGCCAGCAGCTTGGCCGGCAGTGAAGAGACCCAGTACTTC. The full variable domain, in which reference TRBV5-1 and TRBJ2-5 provide the parts outside the CDR3, is KAGVTQTPRYLIKTRGQQVTLSCSPISGHRSVSWYQQTPGQGLQFLFEYFSETQRNKGNFPGRFSGRQFSNSRSEMNVSTLELGDSALYLCASSLAGSEETQYFGPGTRLLVL.

This clonotype was recorded only once. The chain joins TRBV5-1 to TRBJ2-5; D is possibly TRBD1 (6 bases). Trimming pared 7 bases from V and 0 bases from J, leaving 10 bases between. CDR1 is SGHRS, CDR2 YFSETQ, per germline. The CDR3 loop spans 13 amino acids. CDR3 region: CASGTGNQETQYF. As DNA, the CDR3 is TGCGCCAGCGGAACAGGGAACCAAGAGACCCAGTACTTC.

For this clonotype: The final CDR3 position lacks the conserved phenylalanine or tryptophan, pointing to a likely read error. The CDR3 reads CASSSTGRKDGYTS. In nucleotides, the CDR3 is TGTGCCAGCTCCTCGACAGGGCGAAAGGATGGCTACACCTCC. The genes are TRBV18 and TRBJ1-2; 7 bases align to TRBD1. Germline trimming cut 6 bases from V and 6 bases from J; bases unmatched to any gene: 10. This CDR3 contains 14 residues. Germline V gene lookup returns CDR1 KGHSH and CDR2 LQKENI.

This rearrangement joins TRBV7-9 to TRBJ2-5, with a weak D call TRBD2 (7 bases). The V gene's germline CDR1 is SEHNR and CDR2 FQNEAQ (reference sequence). V dropped 0 bases and J dropped 5 bases, with 10 bases sitting between them. The CDR3 is 14 amino acids. CDR3: CASSLAGGLETQYF. In nucleotides, the CDR3 is TGTGCCAGCAGCTTAGCGGGGGGGCTGGAGACCCAGTACTTC.

This chain links TRBV10-2 with TRBJ2-7; 9 positions agree with TRBD1. Germline values: CDR1 WSHSY, CDR2 SAAADI. This CDR3 spans 13 amino acids. J gave up 5 bases and V 8 bases, and 7 bases lay outside the gene matches. Here the CDR3 reads CASRRDRDHEQYF. In DNA form, the CDR3 reads TGCGCCAGCCGCCGGGACAGGGACCACGAGCAGTACTTC.

The chain recombines TRBV6-4 with TRBJ1-5, with no clear D. CDR1 and CDR2 from the germline V gene are MRHNA and SNTAGT. The CDR3 covers 13 residues. V gave up 6 bases and J gave up 2 bases, with 8 bases separating them. The CDR3 region has the DNA TGTGCCAGCAGCCGGGAGGGCAATCAGCCCCAGCATTTT. Its translation is CASSREGNQPQHF.

The gene calls are TRBV24-1 and TRBJ1-1; D gene uncertain. CDR3 length equals 17 residues. Germline CDR1 KGHDR, CDR2 SFDVKD. Deletions cut 7 bases from V and 11 bases from J, with 31 bases between. The CDR3 sequence is CATSVPFPLTPTEVAFF. The CDR3 DNA follows: TGTGCCACCAGCGTACCATTCCCTTTGACACCAACTGAAGTGGCTTTCTTT.

This rearrangement joins TRBV7-2 to TRBJ2-7; the match to TRBD2 covers 8 bases. Germline values: CDR1 SGHTA, CDR2 FQGNSA. The CDR3 has 12 residues. Trimming took 4 bases from V and 4 from J; bases not matched to a gene: 0. In DNA, the CDR3 is TGTGCCAGCAGCTCTAGCGGGTACGAGCAGTACTTC. It is translated as CASSSSGYEQYF.

The J gene is TRBJ2-7, the V gene TRBV3-1; D may be TRBD1 (6 bases). The V end lost 4 bases, the J end lost 4 bases, and 17 bases lay between the germline ends. Per the germline V gene, CDR1 is LGHDT and CDR2 is YNNKEL (reference sequence). The CDR3 length is 15 residues. The DNA of the CDR3 is TGTGCCAGCAGCCCCCGGGACATAGCGTTTTACGAGCAGTACTTC. This codes for CASSPRDIAFYEQYF.

The chain combines TRBV18 with TRBJ1-3; D remains ambiguous. The CDR3 spans 13 residues. Trimming removed 2 bases from V and 4 bases from J, with 6 bases in between. The germline gives CDR1 KGHSH, CDR2 LQKENI. The CDR3 nucleotides read TGTGCCAGCTCACCAGAGGACGGAAACACCATATATTTT. Its translation is CASSPEDGNTIYF.

The chain is built from TRBV10-3 and TRBJ2-4, with a weak D call TRBD2 (6 bases). The V end was cut by 3 bases, the J end by 0 bases, with 9 bases between. The CDR3 covers 15 residues. The germline gives CDR1 ENHRY, CDR2 SYGVKD. The CDR3 DNA reads TGTGCCATCAGTGACCCGGGGGTAGCCAAAAACATTCAGTACTTC. It codes for CAISDPGVAKNIQYF.

The CDR3 DNA sequence: TGCAGCGTTGCCGGACAGGGGCCCAAACAGCCCCAGCATTTT. It is translated as CSVAGQGPKQPQHF. V and J are TRBV29-1 and TRBJ1-5; the match to TRBD1 covers 9 bases. This CDR3 spans 14 amino acids. With 4 bases clipped from V and 7 bases from J, the junction kept 8 bases outside the gene matches. The germline V gene has CDR1 SQVTM and CDR2 ANQGSEA. Full variable domain (remainder filled in from reference TRBV29-1 and TRBJ1-5): SAVISQKPSRDICQRGTSLTIQCQVDSQVTMMFWYRQQPGQSLTLIATANQGSEATYESGFVIDKFPISRPNLTFSTLTVSNMSPEDSSIYLCSVAGQGPKQPQHFGDGTRLSIL.

The chain recombines TRBV3-1 with TRBJ2-1, with 11 nucleotides matching TRBD2. Trimming at V came to 3 bases and at J to 8 bases, leaving 9 bases not matched to a gene. The germline V gene encodes CDR1 LGHDT and CDR2 YNNKEL (reference sequence). The CDR3 loop spans 16 amino acids. CDR3 in DNA: TGTGCCAGCAGCCAGGCTGGGACTAGCGGCGACCATGAGCAGTTCTTC. Translating it yields CASSQAGTSGDHEQFF.

The chain joins TRBV20-1 to TRBJ1-4; TRBD1 might be the D (5 bases). Germline lookup yields CDR1 DFQATT and CDR2 SNEGSKA (reference sequence). This CDR3 has 12 amino acids. Trimming left V 5 bases short and J 7 bases short, with 11 bases between. The CDR3 sequence: CSAPGYGEKLFF. CDR3 sequence (DNA): TGCAGTGCTCCAGGGTACGGTGAAAAACTGTTTTTT.

The rearrangement joins TRBV7-2 to TRBJ2-4, with 7 bases identical to TRBD2. CDR3 length: 15 amino acids. Germline CDR1 is SGHTA and CDR2 is FQGNSA. J was trimmed by 6 bases and V by 4 bases; bases with no gene match: 9. The CDR3, as DNA: TGTGCCAGCAGCTCAAGGGGTAGGGAGGGAAACATTCAGTACTTC. This encodes CASSSRGREGNIQYF.

The chain joins TRBV5-1 to TRBJ2-3; tentative D call: TRBD2 (5 bases). The length of the CDR3 is 13 residues. V shed 4 bases and J shed 13 bases, with 19 bases lying between them. Germline CDR1 SGHRS, CDR2 YFSETQ. This chain's CDR3 is CASSPEASNTEYF. Written as DNA, the CDR3 is TGCGCCAGCAGCCCGGAGGCATCCAACACCGAGTATTTT.

The chain links TRBV30 to TRBJ1-2; D is ambiguous. V lost 1 base and J lost 2, with 5 bases in between. The CDR3 is 12 amino acids. CDR1 and CDR2 from the germline V gene are GTSNPN and SVGIG (reference sequence). The CDR3: CAWSGPNYGYTF. The DNA of the CDR3 is TGTGCCTGGAGTGGACCGAACTATGGCTACACCTTC.

Only one count was recorded for this clonotype. The J gene is TRBJ2-4, the V gene TRBV2; TRBD2 matches at 7 bases. Germline V gene data show CDR1 as SNHLY and CDR2 as FYNNEI. V lost 7 bases, J lost 1 base, and 4 bases stayed unmatched. CDR3 length equals 14 residues. The CDR3 bases are TGTGCCAGCACGCTGGGGGGGGCCAAAAACATTCAGTACTTC. Protein sequence: CASTLGGAKNIQYF.

V gene TRBV2 combines with J gene TRBJ2-7, with D perhaps TRBD2 (6 bases). V shed 10 bases and J shed 1 base, with 17 bases lying between them. This CDR3 is 14 amino acids long. The germline V gene encodes CDR1 SNHLY and CDR2 FYNNEI. The CDR3 nucleotides read TGTGCCACTCACCGGGACTCGAATTCCTACGAGCAGTACTTC. Amino acid sequence: CATHRDSNSYEQYF.

This sequence joins TRBV6-2 or TRBV6-3 and TRBJ2-7; 7 nucleotides line up with TRBD1. J lost 6 bases, V lost 0 bases, and 11 bases had no gene match. Germline V lookup: CDR1 MNHEY, CDR2 SVGEGT. The CDR3 contains 16 residues. CDR3 coding DNA: TGTGCCAGCAGTTACTCGGGACAGTCGACGTCCCCCGAGCAGTACTTC. This gives the protein CASSYSGQSTSPEQYF.

The chain has TRBV9 and TRBJ2-5; D call uncertain. Trimming left V 0 bases short and J 4 bases short, with 10 bases between. The CDR3 extends over 14 amino acids. Germline V lookup: CDR1 SGDLS, CDR2 YYNGEE. The CDR3 loop is CASSVGSSSETQYF. CDR3 DNA sequence: TGTGCCAGCAGCGTAGGTTCTAGTTCAGAGACCCAGTACTTC.

In nucleotides, the CDR3 is TGCGCCAGTATGGTAACAGATACGCAGTATTTT. This sequence encodes CASMVTDTQYF. This chain uses TRBV5-1 with TRBJ2-3; no reliable D call. The germline gives CDR1 SGHRS, CDR2 YFSETQ. V was cut by 8 bases and J by 3 bases, with 7 bases left in between. The CDR3 contains 11 residues. The variable domain in full, with the rest retrieved from reference TRBV5-1 and TRBJ2-3, is KAGVTQTPRYLIKTRGQQVTLSCSPISGHRSVSWYQQTPGQGLQFLFEYFSETQRNKGNFPGRFSGRQFSNSRSEMNVSTLELGDSALYLCASMVTDTQYFGPGTRLTVL.

This clonotype was detected only a few times. The chain combines TRBV5-6 with TRBJ1-5; a possible D gene is TRBD1 (5 bases). The CDR3 sequence is 16 residues long. The ends were cut back, 0 bases at V and 4 bases at J, with 14 bases in the middle. CDR1 and CDR2 (germline): SGHDT, YYEEEE. The CDR3 nucleotides are TGTGCCAGCAGCTTGGGGGGGTCAGCTTGGAATCAGCCCCAGCATTTT. Protein sequence: CASSLGGSAWNQPQHF.